This is a list of T cell receptor beta chains from one sample in a study of human T cells and chemical hapten exposure. TCRdb processed the 5' RACE reads anew with MiXCR; each CDR3 protein has one entry. The sample lists 130,000 or so distinct CDR3 sequences; roughly 4% were seen once. These receptors came from a female donor in good health. Each CDR3 is given with its conserved first and last residue. D genes are given only for firm matches. Where a row states a size, it is once, few, many or the class of an expanded clone; other rows omit it.

j_call v_call clone_size d_call cdr3_aa cdr3_nt
TRBJ1-5 TRBV20-1 many - CSATVAQGILLSNQPQHF TGCAGTGCTACGGTCGCACAGGGTATCTTATTAAGCAATCAGCCCCAGCATTTT
TRBJ2-3 TRBV5-6 many - CASSLSPGVTDTQYF TGTGCCAGCAGCTTGTCCCCAGGGGTCACAGATACGCAGTATTTT
TRBJ1-3 TRBV7-8 - - CASSLASGSLFGNTIYF TGTGCCAGCAGCTTAGCGTCAGGCTCACTCTTTGGAAACACCATATATTTT
TRBJ1-6 TRBV12-3/TRBV12-4 - TRBD1 CASSDRVVYNSPLHF TGTGCCAGCAGTGACAGGGTGGTCTATAATTCACCCCTCCACTTT
TRBJ2-3 TRBV29-1 few TRBD2 CSAERGSSTDTQYF TGCAGCGCGGAGCGGGGATCTAGCACAGATACGCAGTATTTT
TRBJ1-5 TRBV5-5 many - CASSRGRGLINQPQHF TGTGCCAGCAGCCGGGGGCGGGGACTAATCAATCAGCCCCAGCATTTT
TRBJ2-2 TRBV5-4 many TRBD2 CASSLAGGSGELFF TGTGCCAGCAGCTTGGCGGGGGGGTCCGGGGAGCTGTTTTTT
TRBJ2-1 TRBV9 many - CASSPLGSYNEQFF TGTGCCAGCAGCCCTTTAGGGTCCTACAATGAGCAGTTCTTC
TRBJ2-7 TRBV12-3/TRBV12-4 - TRBD1 CASRKDRPSYEQYF TGTGCCAGCAGGAAGGACAGGCCATCCTACGAGCAGTACTTC
TRBJ2-1 TRBV28 - - CASTIGDGYNEQFF TGTGCCAGCACCATAGGGGACGGATACAATGAGCAGTTCTTC